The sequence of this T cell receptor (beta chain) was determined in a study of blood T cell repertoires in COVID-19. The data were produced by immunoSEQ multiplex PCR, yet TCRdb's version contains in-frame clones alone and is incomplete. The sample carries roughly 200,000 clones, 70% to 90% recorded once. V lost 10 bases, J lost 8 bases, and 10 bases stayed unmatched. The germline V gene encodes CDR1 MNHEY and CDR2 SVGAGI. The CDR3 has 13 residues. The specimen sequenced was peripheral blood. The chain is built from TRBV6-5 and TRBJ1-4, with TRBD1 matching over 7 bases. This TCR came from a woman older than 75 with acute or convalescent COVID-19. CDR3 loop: CATFDRVSEKLFF. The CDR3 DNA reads TGTGCCACTTTCGACAGGGTTTCGGAAAAACTGTTTTTT.